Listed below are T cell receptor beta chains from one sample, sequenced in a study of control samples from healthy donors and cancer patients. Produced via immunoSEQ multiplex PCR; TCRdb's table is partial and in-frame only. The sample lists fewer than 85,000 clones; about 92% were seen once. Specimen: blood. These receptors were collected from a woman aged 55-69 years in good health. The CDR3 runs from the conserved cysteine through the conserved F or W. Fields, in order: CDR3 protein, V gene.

CDR3: CASSLTQGRGYGYTF; V: TRBV28
CDR3: CASSWVGTGREKLFF; V: TRBV19
CDR3: CASSSPLGTLFYEQYF; V: TRBV5-8
CDR3: CASSFRTGEGTEAFF; V: TRBV28
CDR3: CASSITGAHYEQYF; V: TRBV19
CDR3: CASSYQAGYSPLHF; V: TRBV6-5
CDR3: CASSFDRGRQGDEQYF; V: TRBV28
CDR3: CASSIYPAGEAFF; V: TRBV19
CDR3: CASSPPRQREYADTQYF; V: TRBV6-2/TRBV6-3
CDR3: CASSLGPMNTEAFF; V: TRBV7-9
CDR3: CASSLSIRDRGYTEAFF; V: TRBV27
CDR3: CASAQLAGGRNEQFF; V: TRBV7-9
CDR3: CASSLIAGGQEQYF; V: TRBV5-1
CDR3: CASSGTWNTGELFF; V: TRBV6-5
CDR3: CASSFTSGKETQYF; V: TRBV28
CDR3: CASSQEPRTSDAGELFF; V: TRBV3-1/TRBV3-2
CDR3: CASSETRGGVRYAYYGYTF; V: TRBV6-1
CDR3: CASSGRVDSFSYEQYF; V: TRBV9
CDR3: CASSPGQGRSNEKLFF; V: TRBV7-9
CDR3: CASSLGQGHNEQFF; V: TRBV7-2
CDR3: CSASENEFSYNEQFF; V: TRBV20-1
CDR3: CASSLGMGTGGSVEAFF; V: TRBV5-4
CDR3: CASSLRSSGRWIEQYF; V: TRBV7-2
CDR3: CAWSVGGRETEAFF; V: TRBV30
CDR3: CASSEWASGSAGEQFF; V: TRBV10-2
CDR3: CASSLRFGLNINTEAFF; V: TRBV28
CDR3: CASRAPGAATNEKLFF; V: TRBV28
CDR3: CASSSPGTRNEQFF; V: TRBV28
CDR3: CASSRGGETQYF; V: TRBV25-1
CDR3: CASSQSGHLTYGYTF; V: TRBV27
CDR3: CAWRYGPSAEAFF; V: TRBV30
CDR3: CASSGGWYTEAFF; V: TRBV2
CDR3: CASSATIGTSGSGELFF; V: TRBV9
CDR3: CASSYLQGNEQYF; V: TRBV6-5
CDR3: CANRDGNYGYTF; V: TRBV6-5
CDR3: CATRATGEGGQETQYF; V: TRBV24-1
CDR3: CASSGPRGGQGEKLFF; V: TRBV7-9